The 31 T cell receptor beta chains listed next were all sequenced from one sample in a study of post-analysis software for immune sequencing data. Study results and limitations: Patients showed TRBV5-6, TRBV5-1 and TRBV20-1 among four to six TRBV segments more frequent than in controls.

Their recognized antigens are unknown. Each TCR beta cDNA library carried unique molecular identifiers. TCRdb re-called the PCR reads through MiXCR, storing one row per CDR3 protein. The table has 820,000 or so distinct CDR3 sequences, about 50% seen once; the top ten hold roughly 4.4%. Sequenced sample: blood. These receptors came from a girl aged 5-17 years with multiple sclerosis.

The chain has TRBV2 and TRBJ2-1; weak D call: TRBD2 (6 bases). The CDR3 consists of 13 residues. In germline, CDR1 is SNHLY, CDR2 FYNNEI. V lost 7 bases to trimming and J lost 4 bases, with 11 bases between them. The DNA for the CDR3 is TGTGCCAGCAACGAGGGGAGGTACAATGAGCAGTTCTTC. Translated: CASNEGRYNEQFF.

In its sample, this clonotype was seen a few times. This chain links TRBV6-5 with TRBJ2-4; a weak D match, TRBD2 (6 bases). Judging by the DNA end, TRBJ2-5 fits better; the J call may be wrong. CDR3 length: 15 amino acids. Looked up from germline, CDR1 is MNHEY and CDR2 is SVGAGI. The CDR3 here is CASSYSSAGGETQYF. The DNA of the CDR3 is TGTGCCAGCAGTTACTCCTCGGCCGGGGGAGAGACCCAGTACTTC.

The CDR3 region has the DNA TGCAGTGCCAGGGGCAAACCCTACGAGCAGTACTTC. Residues: CSARGKPYEQYF. The chain uses TRBV20-1 and TRBJ2-7, with D tentatively TRBD1 (6 bases). V dropped 6 bases and J dropped 2 bases, with 11 bases sitting between them. Germline CDR1 DFQATT, CDR2 SNEGSKA (reference sequence). The CDR3 has 12 residues.

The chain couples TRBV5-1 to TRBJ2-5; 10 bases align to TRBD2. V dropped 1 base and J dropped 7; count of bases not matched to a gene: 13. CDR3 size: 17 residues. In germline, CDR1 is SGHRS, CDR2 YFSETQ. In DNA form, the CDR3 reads TGCGCCAGCAGCTTGAAGGGCAGGCTAGCGGGAGTGACGACCCAGTACTTC. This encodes CASSLKGRLAGVTTQYF.

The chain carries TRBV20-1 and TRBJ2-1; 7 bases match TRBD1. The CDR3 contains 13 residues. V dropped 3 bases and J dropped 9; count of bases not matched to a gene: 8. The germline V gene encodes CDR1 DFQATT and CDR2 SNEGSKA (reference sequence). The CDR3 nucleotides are TGCAGTGCTAGCGATGACAGGGACGGTGAGCAGTTCTTC. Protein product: CSASDDRDGEQFF.

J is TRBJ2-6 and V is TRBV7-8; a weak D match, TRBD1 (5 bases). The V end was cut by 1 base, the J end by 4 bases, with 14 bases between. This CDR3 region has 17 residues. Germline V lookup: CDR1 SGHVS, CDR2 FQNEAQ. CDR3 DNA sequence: TGTGCCAGCAGCTTAGGGGCAGGGTTTTCGGGGGCCAACGTCCTGACTTTC. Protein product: CASSLGAGFSGANVLTF.

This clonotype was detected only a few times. The CDR3 sequence is CASSQRGGLETQYF. Here the CDR3 DNA reads TGCGCCAGCAGCCAAAGGGGAGGACTTGAGACCCAGTACTTC. V is TRBV4-1 and J is TRBJ2-5, with D possibly being TRBD2 (6 bases). Trimming left V 2 bases short and J 5 bases short, with 12 bases between. CDR1 is MGHRA, CDR2 YSYEKL, per germline. The CDR3 has 14 amino acids.

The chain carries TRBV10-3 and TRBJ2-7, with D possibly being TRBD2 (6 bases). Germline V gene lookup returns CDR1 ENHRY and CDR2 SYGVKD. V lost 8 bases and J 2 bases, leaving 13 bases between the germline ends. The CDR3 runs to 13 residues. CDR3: CAISAREAYEQYF. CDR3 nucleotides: TGTGCCATCTCGGCGAGGGAGGCCTACGAGCAGTACTTC.

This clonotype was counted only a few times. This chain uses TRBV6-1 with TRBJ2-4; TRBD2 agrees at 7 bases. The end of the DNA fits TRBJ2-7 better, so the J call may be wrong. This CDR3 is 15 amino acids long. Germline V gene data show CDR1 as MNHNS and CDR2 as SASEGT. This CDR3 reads CASSERTSGSYEQYF. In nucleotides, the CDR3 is TGTGCCAGCAGCGAGCGGACTAGTGGATCCTACGAGCAGTACTTC.

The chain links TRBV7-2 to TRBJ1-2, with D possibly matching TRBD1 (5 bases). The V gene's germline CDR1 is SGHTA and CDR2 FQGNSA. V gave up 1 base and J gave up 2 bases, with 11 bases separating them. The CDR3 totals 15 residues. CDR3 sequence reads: CASSLGTTANYGYTF. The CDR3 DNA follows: TGTGCCAGCAGCTTAGGGACGACAGCCAACTATGGCTACACCTTC.

The CDR3 spells CASSLARTSGRTDTQYF. For the CDR3, the DNA is TGTGCCAGCAGCTTAGCAAGAACTAGCGGGAGGACAGATACGCAGTATTTT. The chain links TRBV11-2 to TRBJ2-3, with 12 bases identical to TRBD2. The V segment lost 1 base and the J segment 3 bases; nucleotides outside the gene matches: 5. Germline V CDR1 and CDR2: SGHAT, FQNNGV. This CDR3 is 17 amino acids long. Full variable domain (missing parts from reference TRBV11-2 and TRBJ2-3): EAGVAQSPRYKIIEKRQSVAFWCNPISGHATLYWYQQILGQGPKLLIQFQNNGVVDDSQLPKDRFSAERLKGVDSTLKIQPAKLEDSAVYLCASSLARTSGRTDTQYFGPGTRLTVL.

The CDR3 nucleotides read TGTGCCAGCAGCTTAGGCGGACTAGTGGCAGATACGCAGTATTTT. Its translation: CASSLGGLVADTQYF. The chain uses TRBV7-2 and TRBJ2-3; TRBD2 aligns across 7 bases. CDR3 length: 15 amino acids. The J segment lost 4 bases and the V segment lost 1 base, leaving 5 bases of the junction unmatched. CDR1 SGHTA and CDR2 FQGNSA come from the germline V gene. Full variable domain (rest looked up from reference TRBV7-2 and TRBJ2-3): GAGVSQSPSNKVTEKGKDVELRCDPISGHTALYWYRQSLGQGLEFLIYFQGNSAPDKSGLPSDRFSAERTGGSVSTLTIQRTQQEDSAVYLCASSLGGLVADTQYFGPGTRLTVL.

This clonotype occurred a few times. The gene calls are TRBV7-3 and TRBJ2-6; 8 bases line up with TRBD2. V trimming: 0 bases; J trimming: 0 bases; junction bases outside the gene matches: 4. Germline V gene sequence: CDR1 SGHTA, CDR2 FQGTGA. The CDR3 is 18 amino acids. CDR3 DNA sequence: TGTGCCAGCAGCTTAACTAGCGGGGTAGGCTCTGGGGCCAACGTCCTGACTTTC. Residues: CASSLTSGVGSGANVLTF.

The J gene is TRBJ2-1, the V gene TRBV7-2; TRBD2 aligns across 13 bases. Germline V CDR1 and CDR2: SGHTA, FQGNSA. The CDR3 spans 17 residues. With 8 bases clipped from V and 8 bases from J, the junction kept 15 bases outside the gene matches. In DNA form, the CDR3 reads TGTGCCAGCTTTCCCCGACTAGCGGGGGGTGCTAATCATGAGCAGTTCTTC. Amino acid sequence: CASFPRLAGGANHEQFF.

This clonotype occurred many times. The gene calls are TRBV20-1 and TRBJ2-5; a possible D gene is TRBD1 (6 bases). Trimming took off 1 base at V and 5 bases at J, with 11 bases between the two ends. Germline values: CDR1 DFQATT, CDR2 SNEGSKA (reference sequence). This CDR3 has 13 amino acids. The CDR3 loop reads CSARGGRGETQYF. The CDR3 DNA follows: TGCAGTGCTAGAGGGGGGCGCGGTGAGACCCAGTACTTC.

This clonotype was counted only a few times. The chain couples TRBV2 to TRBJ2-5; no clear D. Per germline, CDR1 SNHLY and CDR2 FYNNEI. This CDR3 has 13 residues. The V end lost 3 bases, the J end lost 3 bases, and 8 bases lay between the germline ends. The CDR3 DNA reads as TGTGCCAGCAGTGATATGAGTGAAGAGACCCAGTACTTC. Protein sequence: CASSDMSEETQYF.

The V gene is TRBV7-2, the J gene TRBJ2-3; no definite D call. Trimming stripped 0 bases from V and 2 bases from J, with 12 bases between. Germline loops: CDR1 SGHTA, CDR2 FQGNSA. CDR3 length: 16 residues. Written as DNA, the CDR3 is TGTGCCAGCAGCTTAGCTGCACCGACCAACACAGATACGCAGTATTTT. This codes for CASSLAAPTNTDTQYF.

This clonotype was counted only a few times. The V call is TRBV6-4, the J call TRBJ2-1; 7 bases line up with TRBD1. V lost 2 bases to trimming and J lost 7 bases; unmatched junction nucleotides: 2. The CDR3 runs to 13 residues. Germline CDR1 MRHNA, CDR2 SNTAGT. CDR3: CASSDQGENEQFF. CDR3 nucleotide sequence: TGTGCCAGCAGTGACCAGGGGGAAAATGAGCAGTTCTTC.

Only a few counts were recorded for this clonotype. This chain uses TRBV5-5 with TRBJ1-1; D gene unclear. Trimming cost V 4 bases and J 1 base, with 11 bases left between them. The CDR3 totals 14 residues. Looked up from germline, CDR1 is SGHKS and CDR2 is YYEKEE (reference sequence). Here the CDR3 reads CASSAAPSNTEAFF. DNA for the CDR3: TGTGCCAGCAGCGCGGCCCCATCGAACACTGAAGCTTTCTTT.

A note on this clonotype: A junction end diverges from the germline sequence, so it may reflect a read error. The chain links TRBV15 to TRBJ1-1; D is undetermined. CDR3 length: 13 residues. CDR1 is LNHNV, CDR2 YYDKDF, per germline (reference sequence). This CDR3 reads CATSRDQNTEAFF. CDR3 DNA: TGTGCCACCAGCAGAGATCAGAATACTGAGGCTTTCTTT.

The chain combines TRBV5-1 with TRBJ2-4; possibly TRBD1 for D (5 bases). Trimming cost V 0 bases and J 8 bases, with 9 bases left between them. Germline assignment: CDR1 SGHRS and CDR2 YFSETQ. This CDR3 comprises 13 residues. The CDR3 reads CASSLAGQDIQYF. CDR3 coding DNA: TGCGCCAGCAGCTTGGCAGGGCAGGACATTCAGTACTTC.

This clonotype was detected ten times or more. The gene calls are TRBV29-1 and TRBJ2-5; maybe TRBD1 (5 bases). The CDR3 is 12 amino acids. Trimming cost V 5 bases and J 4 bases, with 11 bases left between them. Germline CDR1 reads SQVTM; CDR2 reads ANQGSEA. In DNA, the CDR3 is TGCAGCGTTCGGCAGGGCGGAGAGACCCAGTACTTC. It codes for CSVRQGGETQYF.

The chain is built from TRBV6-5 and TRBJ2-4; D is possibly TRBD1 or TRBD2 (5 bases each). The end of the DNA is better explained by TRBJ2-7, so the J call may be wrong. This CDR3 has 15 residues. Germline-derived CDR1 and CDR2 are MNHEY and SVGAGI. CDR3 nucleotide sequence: TGTGCCAGCAGTTCCCATGGGGGACGGGACTACGAGCAGTACTTC. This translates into CASSSHGGRDYEQYF.

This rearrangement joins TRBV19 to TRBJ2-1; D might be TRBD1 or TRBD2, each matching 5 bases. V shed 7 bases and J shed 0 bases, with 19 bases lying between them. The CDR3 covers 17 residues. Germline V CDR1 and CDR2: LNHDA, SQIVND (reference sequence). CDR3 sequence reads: CASTAPGRRISYNEQFF. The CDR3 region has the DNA TGTGCCAGTACCGCCCCGGGGCGGCGAATCTCCTACAATGAGCAGTTCTTC.

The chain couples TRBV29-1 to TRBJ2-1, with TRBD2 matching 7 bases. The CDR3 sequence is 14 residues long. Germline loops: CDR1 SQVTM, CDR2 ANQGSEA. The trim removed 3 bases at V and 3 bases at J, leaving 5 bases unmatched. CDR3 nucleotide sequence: TGCAGCGTTGAGCGGGAGAGGGGCTACAATGAGCAGTTCTTC. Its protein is CSVERERGYNEQFF.

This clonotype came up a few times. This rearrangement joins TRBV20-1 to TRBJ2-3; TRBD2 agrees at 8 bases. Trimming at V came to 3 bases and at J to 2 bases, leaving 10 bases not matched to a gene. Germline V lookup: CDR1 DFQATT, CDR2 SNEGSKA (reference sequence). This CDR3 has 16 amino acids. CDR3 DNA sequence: TGCAGTGCTAGGGTTAGCGGGAACACCAACACAGATACGCAGTATTTT. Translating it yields CSARVSGNTNTDTQYF.

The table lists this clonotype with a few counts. The CDR3 DNA is TGTGCCAGCAGGGGTCGTGGGACAGGGGGTACTTACAATGAGCAGTTCTTC. Protein: CASRGRGTGGTYNEQFF. V is TRBV12-3 or TRBV12-4 and J is TRBJ2-1, with 11 bases identical to TRBD1. This CDR3 contains 17 residues. V shed 6 bases and J 4 bases; nucleotides not matched to a gene: 11.

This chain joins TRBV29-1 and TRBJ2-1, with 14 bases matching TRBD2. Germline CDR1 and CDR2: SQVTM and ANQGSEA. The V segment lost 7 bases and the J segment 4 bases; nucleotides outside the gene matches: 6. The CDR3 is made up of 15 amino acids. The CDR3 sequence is CSAGTSGGPYNEQFF. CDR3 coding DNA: TGCAGCGCCGGGACTAGCGGGGGACCTTACAATGAGCAGTTCTTC.

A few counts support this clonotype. The DNA for the CDR3 is TGTGCCAGCTCATCAGTGACAGGGATGGAGCAGTACTTC. Translated, it gives CASSSVTGMEQYF. V is TRBV18 and J is TRBJ2-5; 7 bases fit TRBD1. Germline-derived CDR1 and CDR2 are KGHSH and LQKENI. The CDR3 extends over 13 amino acids. The V segment lost 5 bases and the J segment 11 bases; nucleotides outside the gene matches: 11. The whole variable domain, filled in from reference TRBV18 and TRBJ2-5, reads NAGVMQNPRHLVRRRGQEARLRCSPMKGHSHVYWYRQLPEEGLKFMVYLQKENIIDESGMPKERFSAEFPKEGPSILRIQQVVRGDSAAYFCASSSVTGMEQYFGPGTRLLVL.

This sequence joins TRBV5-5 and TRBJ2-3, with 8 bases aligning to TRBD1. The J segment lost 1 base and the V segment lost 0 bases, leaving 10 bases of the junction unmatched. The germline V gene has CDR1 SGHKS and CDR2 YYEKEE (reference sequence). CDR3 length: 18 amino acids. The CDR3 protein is CASSLVDRVFKGTDTQYF. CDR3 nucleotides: TGTGCCAGCAGCTTGGTGGACAGGGTTTTCAAGGGCACAGATACGCAGTATTTT.

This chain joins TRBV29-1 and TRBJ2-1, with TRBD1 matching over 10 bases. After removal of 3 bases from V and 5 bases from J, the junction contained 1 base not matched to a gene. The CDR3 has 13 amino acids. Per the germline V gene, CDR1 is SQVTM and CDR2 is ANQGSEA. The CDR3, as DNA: TGCAGCGTTGATGGGACAGGGGACAATGAGCAGTTCTTC. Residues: CSVDGTGDNEQFF.